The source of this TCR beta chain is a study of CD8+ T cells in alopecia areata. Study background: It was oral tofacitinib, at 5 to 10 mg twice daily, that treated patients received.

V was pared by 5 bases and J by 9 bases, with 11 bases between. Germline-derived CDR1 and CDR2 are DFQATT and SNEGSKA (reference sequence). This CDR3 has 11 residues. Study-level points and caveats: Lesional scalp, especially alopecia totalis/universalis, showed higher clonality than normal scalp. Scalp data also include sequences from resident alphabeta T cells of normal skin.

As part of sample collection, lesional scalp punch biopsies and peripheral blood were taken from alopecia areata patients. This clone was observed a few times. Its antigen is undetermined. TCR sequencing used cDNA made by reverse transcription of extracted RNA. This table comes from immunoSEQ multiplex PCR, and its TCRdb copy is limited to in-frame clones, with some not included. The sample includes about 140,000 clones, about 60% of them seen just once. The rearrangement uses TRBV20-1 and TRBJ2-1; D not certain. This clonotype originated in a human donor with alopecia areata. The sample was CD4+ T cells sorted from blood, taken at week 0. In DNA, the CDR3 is TGCAGTGCTCCATCGCGAGTTGAGCAGTTCTTC. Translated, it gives CSAPSRVEQFF.